This TCR beta chain was captured by sequencing in a study of T cell responses to AZD1222 COVID-19 vaccine. Study observations and caveats: Baseline serology detected seropositivity in only 5 to 7 AZD1222 recipients. With two AZD1222 doses given, Spike-specific TCR breadth and depth both rose.

Profiled with immunoSEQ multiplex PCR; TCRdb holds only in-frame clones, not every one. Of roughly 130,000 clones in the sample, about nine tenths were seen once. CDR3 size: 18 residues. Trimming took 3 bases from V and 0 from J, leaving 20 bases between them. Looked up from germline, CDR1 is SGHTA and CDR2 is FQGNSA. A remark on this clone: Its antigen is not identified.

The genes are TRBV7-2 and TRBJ1-1, with D perhaps matching TRBD1 (5 bases). The TCR comes from an adult in good health. This material consisted of peripheral blood, taken on day 0 of AZD1222 vaccination. CDR3 sequence reads: CASSFTSPDSTMNTEAFF. CDR3 sequence (DNA): TGTGCCAGCAGCTTCACTAGCCCCGACAGTACCATGAACACTGAAGCTTTCTTT.